This section outlines one T cell receptor (beta chain) sequence together with its context. Its antigen remains unidentified. This CDR3 is missing its conserved last phenylalanine or tryptophan, likely due to a read error. RNA was extracted from bulk tissue without any cell sorting. Distant lung tissue was collected more than 3 cm away from the tumor edge. Between August and November 2014, newly diagnosed, chemotherapy-naive lung cancer patients underwent thoracic surgery in China. Three rounds of nested PCR, following a modified ARM-PCR protocol, produced the TCRbeta library. TCRdb ran MiXCR on the multiplex PCR reads and lists one entry per CDR3 protein. Here the sample spans roughly 69,000 distinct CDR3 sequences, 76% being singletons. The sample is drawn from a study of tumor and adjacent non-tumor tissue in lung cancer. At the level of the study: The patients, 9 to 11 men and 5 women, were about 31 to 85 with stage I to III disease.

Notes on the study in general: Top 100 clones took a larger repertoire share in normal lung. Higher tumor TCR diversity was associated with shorter survival.

The germline CDR1 and CDR2 sequences are MNHEY and SVGAGI. Trimming shortened V by 11 bases and J by 4 bases, and 23 bases separated the two germline ends. The CDR3 is 15 residues long. The V and J genes are TRBV6-5 and TRBJ1-1; D is unclear. The sample consisted of distant non-tumor lung tissue. The receptor's source is a man in his 60s with non-small cell lung cancer. CDR3 residues: CAGNYGGQVSTEAFL. The CDR3 DNA follows: TGTGCCGGCAATTACGGCGGTCAGGTGTCCACTGAAGCTTTCTTA.